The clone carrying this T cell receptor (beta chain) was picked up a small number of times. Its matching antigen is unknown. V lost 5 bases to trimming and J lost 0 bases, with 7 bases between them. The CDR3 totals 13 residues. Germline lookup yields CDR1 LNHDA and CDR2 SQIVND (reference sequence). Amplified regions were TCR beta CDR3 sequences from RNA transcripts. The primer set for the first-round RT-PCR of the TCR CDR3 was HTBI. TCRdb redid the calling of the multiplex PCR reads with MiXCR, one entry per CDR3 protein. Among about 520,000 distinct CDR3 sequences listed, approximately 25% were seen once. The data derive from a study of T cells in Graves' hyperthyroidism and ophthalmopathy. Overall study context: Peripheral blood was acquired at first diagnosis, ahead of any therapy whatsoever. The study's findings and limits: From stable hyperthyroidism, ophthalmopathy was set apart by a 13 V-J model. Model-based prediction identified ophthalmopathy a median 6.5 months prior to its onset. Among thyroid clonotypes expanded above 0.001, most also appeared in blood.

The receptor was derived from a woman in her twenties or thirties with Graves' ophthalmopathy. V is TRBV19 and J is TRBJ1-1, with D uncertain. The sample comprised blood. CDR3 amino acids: CASSDTVNTEAFF. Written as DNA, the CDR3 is TGTGCCAGTAGTGATACGGTGAACACTGAAGCTTTCTTT.